This paragraph reports one T cell receptor beta chain. Its target is unknown. The RNA input was roughly 0.45 to 1 ug, and it was reverse transcribed with random hexamers. The TCR beta CDR3 was amplified by immunoSEQ multiplex PCR across 54 Vbeta, 13 Jbeta. Via MiXCR, TCRdb re-called the immunoSEQ multiplex PCR reads, giving one row per CDR3 protein. Of around 190,000 distinct CDR3 sequences in the sample, 85% to 95% were seen once. Unmatched junction bases numbered 8, after V lost 6 bases and J lost 2 bases. The length of the CDR3 is 15 residues. Germline CDR1 and CDR2: SGDLS and YYNGEE. Negative isolation was used for CD8+ and CD4+ T cells, and FACS enrichment was applied to TEMRA cells. The sample comes from a study of CD8 T cells in Susac syndrome. Whole-study findings and limits: Regarding the TCR sequencing and HLA analysis, the study admitted that a relatively small number of individuals were involved.

Specimen: CD8+ T cells from PBMCs. This sequence was found in a human donor with multiple sclerosis. V gene TRBV9 combines with J gene TRBJ2-3; TRBD2 agrees at 8 bases. The CDR3 loop is CASTRSGGVTDTQYF. DNA for the CDR3: TGTGCCAGCACCCGGAGCGGGGGAGTCACAGATACGCAGTATTTT.